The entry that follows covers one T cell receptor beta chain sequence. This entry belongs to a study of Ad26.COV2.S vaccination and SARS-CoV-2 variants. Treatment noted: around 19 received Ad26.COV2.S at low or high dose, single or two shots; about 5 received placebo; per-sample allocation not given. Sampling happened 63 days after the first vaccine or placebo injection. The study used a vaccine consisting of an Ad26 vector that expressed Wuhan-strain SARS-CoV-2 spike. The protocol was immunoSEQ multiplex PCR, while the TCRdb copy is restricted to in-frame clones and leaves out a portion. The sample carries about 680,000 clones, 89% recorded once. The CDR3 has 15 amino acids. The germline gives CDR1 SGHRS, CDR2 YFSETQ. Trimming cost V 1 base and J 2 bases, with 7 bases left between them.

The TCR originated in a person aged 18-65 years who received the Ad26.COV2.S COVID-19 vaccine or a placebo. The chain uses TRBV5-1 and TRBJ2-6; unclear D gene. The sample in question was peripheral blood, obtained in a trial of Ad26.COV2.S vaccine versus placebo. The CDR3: CASSLRDTGANVLTF. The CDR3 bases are TGCGCCAGCAGCTTGAGAGATACTGGGGCCAACGTCCTGACTTTC. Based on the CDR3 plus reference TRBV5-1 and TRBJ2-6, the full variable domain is KAGVTQTPRYLIKTRGQQVTLSCSPISGHRSVSWYQQTPGQGLQFLFEYFSETQRNKGNFPGRFSGRQFSNSRSEMNVSTLELGDSALYLCASSLRDTGANVLTFGAGSRLTVL.